This entry features one T cell receptor (beta chain) sequence. This specimen belongs to a study of blood T cell repertoires in COVID-19. Original handling: Cell counts per sample came from amplifying reference gene primers. Clones were sequenced by immunoSEQ multiplex PCR, and TCRdb holds only the in-frame ones, with some missing. The DNA gave D and trimming, while V, J and clone size come from that table. Here the sample spans 99,000 or so clones, roughly 80% being singletons. The V gene lost 4 bases and the J gene lost 4 bases, with 16 bases spanning the gap. CDR1 SNHLY and CDR2 FYNNEI come from the germline V gene. This CDR3 has 15 amino acids.

The sample consisted of peripheral blood. The TCR comes from an elderly woman with acute or convalescent COVID-19. V usage is TRBV2 and J usage is TRBJ2-5, with D perhaps TRBD1 (6 bases). CDR3 in amino acids: CASSAEGTFGETQYF. CDR3 DNA sequence: TGTGCCAGCAGTGCTGAAGGGACATTTGGAGAGACCCAGTACTTC.